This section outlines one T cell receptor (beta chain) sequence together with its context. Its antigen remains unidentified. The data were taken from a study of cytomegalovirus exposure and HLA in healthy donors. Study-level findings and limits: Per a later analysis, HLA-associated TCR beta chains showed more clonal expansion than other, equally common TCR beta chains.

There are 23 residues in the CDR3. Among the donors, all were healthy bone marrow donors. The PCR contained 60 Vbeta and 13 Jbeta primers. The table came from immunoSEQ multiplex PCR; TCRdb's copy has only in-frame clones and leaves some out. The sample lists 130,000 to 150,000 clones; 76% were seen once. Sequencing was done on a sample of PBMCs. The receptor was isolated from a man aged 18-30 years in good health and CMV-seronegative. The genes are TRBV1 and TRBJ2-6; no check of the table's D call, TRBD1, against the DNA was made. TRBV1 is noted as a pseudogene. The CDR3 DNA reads TGCACCAGCAGCCAAGATCGCCAGGCGGGCGACAGGGGACTTTCTCCTGGGGCCAACGTCCTGACTTTC. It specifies CTSSQDRQAGDRGLSPGANVLTF.